These 7 T cell receptor beta chains share one sample of origin, sequenced in a study of OX40 agonist ivuxolimab in advanced cancers. Only in-frame clones appear in the TCRdb table, and some are missing; sequencing was by immunoSEQ multiplex PCR. Here the sample spans about 94,000 clones, around 86% being singletons. The sample here was CD4+ or CD8+ T cells sorted from blood, taken in a trial of the OX40 agonist ivuxolimab. The receptor source for this set is an adult with an advanced solid tumor such as melanoma, head and neck, liver or kidney cancer.

The V call is TRBV9, the J call TRBJ1-1; TRBD1 might be the D (5 bases). The CDR3 extends over 13 amino acids. Per the germline V gene, CDR1 is SGDLS and CDR2 is YYNGEE. V was clipped by 0 bases and J by 6 bases, with 9 bases between them. CDR3 nucleotide sequence: TGTGCCAGCAGCGTAGTAGGGGCCTCTGAAGCTTTCTTT. The encoded protein is CASSVVGASEAFF.

Points on this clone: Additional DNA sequences in this sample encode the identical CDR3. This chain links TRBV6-6 with TRBJ1-1; 9 bases map to TRBD1. CDR1 and CDR2 (germline): MNHNY, SVGAGI (reference sequence). CDR3 length: 16 residues. CDR3 sequence reads: CVSGRDRDTTNTEAFF. The CDR3 coding sequence is TGTGTTTCCGGTCGGGACAGGGATACCACGAACACTGAAGCTTTCTTT.

This clone appeared a few times. The chain joins TRBV29-1 to TRBJ1-6; 8 positions agree with TRBD1. The germline V gene encodes CDR1 SQVTM and CDR2 ANQGSEA. The CDR3 has 14 residues. V trimming: 8 bases; J trimming: 5 bases; junction bases outside the gene matches: 8. Written as DNA, the CDR3 is TGCAGCCCAACCCCGGGACAGGATAATTCACCCCTCCACTTT. Its translation: CSPTPGQDNSPLHF.

This chain joins TRBV7-2 and TRBJ2-1, with 8 bases lining up with TRBD2. In germline, CDR1 is SGHTA, CDR2 FQGNSA. The CDR3 contains 14 residues. Trimming cost V 7 bases and J 8 bases; bases outside gene matches: 10. CDR3 nucleotide sequence: TGTGCCAGCACCCGGGGGGGCGGAGAGGATGAGCAGTTCTTC. Translating gives CASTRGGGEDEQFF.

V gene TRBV7-6 combines with J gene TRBJ2-7; 8 bases agree with TRBD2. CDR3 length: 15 residues. Germline CDR1 and CDR2: SGHVS and FNYEAQ. Trimming took 4 bases from V and 3 from J; bases not matched to a gene: 8. The CDR3 DNA is TGTGCCAGCAGCTCGAGCCCGGGACTAGTCTACGAGCAGTACTTC. The encoded protein is CASSSSPGLVYEQYF.

This chain uses TRBV6-4 with TRBJ2-7, with D perhaps assigned TRBD1 or TRBD2 (5 bases each). This CDR3 is built from 19 residues. Trimming shortened V by 3 bases and J by 4 bases, and 28 bases separated the two germline ends. Germline V gene data show CDR1 as MRHNA and CDR2 as SNTAGT. The CDR3 DNA is TGTGCCAGCAGTGAACGGAGGCAGGGATTTATACTCGAGGGGTACGAGCAGTACTTC. Translating gives CASSERRQGFILEGYEQYF.

This chain connects TRBV10-1 to TRBJ1-1; 9 nucleotides agree with TRBD1. Germline V gene lookup returns CDR1 WNHNN and CDR2 SYGVQD (reference sequence). J was trimmed by 1 base and V by 7 bases; bases with no gene match: 4. The CDR3 covers 14 residues. The CDR3 spells CASTQDRGNTEAFF. The CDR3 DNA is TGCGCCAGCACTCAGGACAGGGGGAACACTGAAGCTTTCTTT.